This entry describes one TCR beta chain. Its recognized antigen is unknown. Per-base qualities were not stored, and no clone one base away is much larger. This sample stems from a study of Ad26.COV2.S vaccination and SARS-CoV-2 variants (dated by TCRdb to about 2021). In the study overall: Vaccine-arm donors came from COV1001, a multicentre, randomized, double-blind, placebo-controlled phase I-IIa trial of Ad26.COV2.S in healthy adults. Trial participants were randomized into five groups of five: low-dose or high-dose Ad26.COV2.S given once or twice, or placebo on both occasions. The TCR-sequenced set comprised approximately 32 samples: roughly 19 Ad26.COV2.S vaccine recipients, 5 placebo recipients and 8 SARS-CoV-2 convalescent individuals. Ad26.COV2.S was given intramuscularly at 5x10^10 or 1x10^11 viral particles, as a single shot or as two shots 56 days apart. TCRbeta repertoire sequencing was used to assess the specificity and breadth of SARS-CoV-2-reactive T cell receptors after Ad26.COV2.S vaccination. Throughout the experiments and outcome assessment, investigators stayed blinded to trial group allocation. Here is what the overall study found, with its caveats: Vaccine and placebo recipients had similar non-spike TCR breadth, a finding consistent with the vaccine containing only spike. The authors noted that the TCR breadth and depth analyses may have underestimated total T cell responses. Comparing responses between vaccine doses or regimens was not something the study was powered to do. Higher spike-specific TCR breadth was observed in Ad26.COV2.S recipients than in placebo recipients (P = 0.0014). Substantial breadth of spike-specific CD8+ and CD4+ T cell responses was reported after vaccination.

According to the study, the label for this sample's treatment or condition signals: 15 to 20 received Ad26.COV2.S at low or high dose, single or two shots; about five received placebo; per-sample allocation not given. Repertoires of vaccine and placebo recipients were sequenced from samples collected on day 63 after the first injection. Cohort 1b enrolled fewer than 30 adults aged 18-55 years at a single site in Boston, USA, between 29 July and 7 August 2020. As a vaccine, Ad26.COV2.S was a replication-incompetent adenovirus type 26 vector that expressed a prefusion-stabilized SARS-CoV-2 spike protein derived from the original Wuhan strain. The immunoSEQ Assay was the method used to sequence TCRbeta CDR3 regions. After extraction, genomic DNA underwent amplification by bias-controlled multiplex PCR, followed by high-throughput sequencing. On the study's bioinformatics: To quantify the absolute abundance of every unique TCRbeta CDR3 region, sequences were collapsed and filtered. T cell fraction was estimated by normalization of TCRbeta template counts to usable DNA, with usable DNA being measured through amplification of reference genes present in all nucleated cells. Repertoire TCRs were annotated as SARS-CoV-2-specific by exact matching of V gene, CDR3 amino acid sequence and J gene to a known reactive TCR set. MIRA supplied the reference SARS-CoV-2 TCR set, which was filtered for enrichment in COVID-19-positive ImmuneCODE repertoires so that public or cross-reactive TCRs were removed. Using the MIRA antigens, annotated TCRs were further analysed by specific ORF or by position within an ORF. Breadth was defined as annotated unique rearrangements over total unique productive rearrangements; depth was the summed frequency of those rearrangements. Two-sided Wilcoxon rank-sum tests were applied when comparing TCR breadth between groups. TCRdb took this table from immuneACCESS and kept in-frame rearrangements with V and J called. Such tables lack part of the clones; where checked against another copy, unresolved V genes explain under half of the gap, and the rest is unexplained. D and trimming were read from the DNA, whereas the V and J calls and clone size are those reported in that table. This sample lists 360,000 or so clones; about nine tenths were detected once. 3.4% of the sample belongs to the ten largest clones.

V loses 7 bases at its end and J loses 0 bases; junction bases beyond the gene matches: 5. From cysteine to phenylalanine, the CDR3 is 13 amino acids long. Left in the record is the CDR3 DNA by itself, 39 bases read in frame from the first base. Reading the germline V gene gives CDR1 SQVTM and CDR2 ANQGSEA. This receptor chain uses TRBV29-1 and TRBJ1-1; the junction holds 7 bases that match TRBD1. This specimen was peripheral blood, taken in a trial of Ad26.COV2.S vaccine versus placebo. This clonotype was sampled from a person aged 18-60 years who received the Ad26.COV2.S COVID-19 vaccine or a placebo. The sequence in DNA is TGCAGCGACTCGGGACAGATGAACACTGAAGCTTTCTTT. It translates to CSDSGQMNTEAFF. Joined to the reference TRBV29-1 and TRBJ1-1 proteins, this CDR3 gives the full variable domain: SAVISQKPSRDICQRGTSLTIQCQVDSQVTMMFWYRQQPGQSLTLIATANQGSEATYESGFVIDKFPISRPNLTFSTLTVSNMSPEDSSIYLCSDSGQMNTEAFFGQGTRLTVV.